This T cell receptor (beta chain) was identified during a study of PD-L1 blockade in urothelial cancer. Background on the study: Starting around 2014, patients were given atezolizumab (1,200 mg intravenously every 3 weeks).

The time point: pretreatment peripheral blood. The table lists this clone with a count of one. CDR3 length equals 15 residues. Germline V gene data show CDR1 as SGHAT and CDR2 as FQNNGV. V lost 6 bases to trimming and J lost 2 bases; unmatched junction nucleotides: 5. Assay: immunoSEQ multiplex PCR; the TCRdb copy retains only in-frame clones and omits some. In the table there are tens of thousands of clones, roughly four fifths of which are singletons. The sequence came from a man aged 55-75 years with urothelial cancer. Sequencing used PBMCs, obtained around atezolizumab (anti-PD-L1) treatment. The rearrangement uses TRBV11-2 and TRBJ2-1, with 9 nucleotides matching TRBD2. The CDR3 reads CASRLAGGPYNEQFF. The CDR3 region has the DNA TGTGCCAGCAGACTCGCGGGGGGGCCCTACAATGAGCAGTTCTTC.